Listed here are 25 T cell receptor beta chains from one sample, sequenced in a study of synovial regulatory T cells in juvenile arthritis. Findings and limits, study-wide: Compared with other blood Treg cells, inflammation-associated Treg cells had reduced TCR diversity.

Antigen specificity for these receptors is unknown. Generated by immunoSEQ multiplex PCR, the TCRdb table keeps only in-frame clones and is missing some. This sample contains 8,500 to 10,000 clones. Sequencing was carried out using Treg cells from blood. Specified subset: HLA-DR+ inflammation-associated blood Treg cells. The receptors come from a donor aged 2-30 years with juvenile idiopathic arthritis.

The V gene is TRBV18, the J gene TRBJ1-2; TCRdb calls TRBD1, which cannot be checked without DNA. Germline CDR1 reads KGHSH; CDR2 reads LQKENI. The CDR3 contains 12 residues. This entry has no DNA. The CDR3 sequence is CASSPNRNGYTF.

CDR3 in amino acids: CASSLGPSAKNIQYF. This chain joins TRBV4-1 and TRBJ2-4; TCRdb's D call of TRBD2 is untestable without DNA. The CDR3 loop spans 15 amino acids. The DNA is unrecorded. The germline V gene has CDR1 MGHRA and CDR2 YSYEKL.

The rearrangement links TRBV5-4 to TRBJ1-6; absent DNA, TCRdb's TRBD1 call cannot be checked. CDR1 and CDR2 from the germline V gene are SGHNT and YYREEE (reference sequence). The CDR3 is 15 residues long. No coding sequence is recorded. The CDR3 here is CASSLARGGNSPLHF.

V gene TRBV28 combines with J gene TRBJ2-3; TCRdb proposes TRBD2, but this gene call is untestable without DNA. The CDR3 length is 13 residues. This entry has no DNA. CDR1 is MDHEN and CDR2 is SYDVKM in the germline V gene. The CDR3 loop is CASRRGASDTQYF.

The chain couples TRBV28 to TRBJ1-1. The germline CDR1 and CDR2 sequences are MDHEN and SYDVKM. The CDR3 consists of 11 residues. No DNA accompanies this entry. The CDR3 reads CASSWADEAFF.

This chain uses TRBV6-1 with TRBJ1-4. Germline-derived CDR1 and CDR2 are MNHNS and SASEGT. This CDR3 is 14 amino acids long. The DNA is not on file. The CDR3 spells CAIADAATNEKLFF.

The V gene is TRBV4-1, the J gene TRBJ2-6; TCRdb selects TRBD2, and the lack of DNA leaves this call unchecked. This CDR3 has 16 residues. A DNA sequence was not provided. Germline V gene data show CDR1 as MGHRA and CDR2 as YSYEKL. This CDR3 reads CASSQGDFTGANVLTF.

The chain has TRBV5-1 and TRBJ2-3; no DNA is available, so the TRBD1 call from TCRdb remains unchecked. The germline V gene encodes CDR1 SGHRS and CDR2 YFSETQ. There are 14 residues in the CDR3. There is no recorded DNA. This CDR3 reads CASSPTTGEDTQYF.

V and J are TRBV4-1 and TRBJ1-2; TCRdb names TRBD1, which stays unverified in the absence of DNA. The CDR3 consists of 16 residues. DNA is not on record. Germline V gene data show CDR1 as MGHRA and CDR2 as YSYEKL. The CDR3 protein is CASSQHLQGANYGYTF.

The chain employs TRBV6-6 and TRBJ2-5. CDR1 and CDR2 (germline): MNHNY, SVGAGI (reference sequence). CDR3 length: 13 residues. No DNA is listed. The CDR3 reads CASSRTEQETQYF.

The V and J genes are TRBV6-1 and TRBJ1-2; TCRdb's assignment of TRBD1 cannot be checked, as there is no DNA. The CDR3 contains 15 residues. There is no recorded DNA. Germline CDR1 MNHNS, CDR2 SASEGT. The CDR3 spells CASSEAQDKNYGYTF.

The gene calls are TRBV29-1 and TRBJ1-2; no DNA is available, so the TRBD1 call from TCRdb remains unchecked. Germline CDR1 is SQVTM and CDR2 is ANQGSEA. The CDR3 extends over 12 amino acids. Only the protein is on record. The CDR3 sequence is CSVGAQGLGYTF.

The gene calls are TRBV11-1 and TRBJ2-6; TCRdb indicates TRBD1, and absent DNA this call remains unverified. The CDR3 is 17 amino acids. No DNA was logged. Germline lookup yields CDR1 SGHAT and CDR2 FQDESV (reference sequence). CDR3 residues: CASSLGDSYSGANVLTF.

V gene TRBV5-6 combines with J gene TRBJ2-7. Germline values: CDR1 SGHDT, CDR2 YYEEEE. The CDR3 sequence is 14 residues long. No DNA is recorded. Here the CDR3 reads CASSLALISYEQYF.

V usage is TRBV30 and J usage is TRBJ2-2; TCRdb calls TRBD1, which cannot be checked without DNA. Germline assignment: CDR1 GTSNPN and CDR2 SVGIG (reference sequence). This CDR3 is 13 amino acids long. No DNA sequence is on record. The CDR3 spells CAWRQGNVGELFF.

Here the CDR3 reads CASSSDRVNRYEQYF. The chain uses TRBV5-4 and TRBJ2-7; TCRdb reports TRBD1, a call that lacks DNA to check it against. The germline V gene encodes CDR1 SGHNT and CDR2 YYREEE (reference sequence). The CDR3 is 15 residues long. The DNA sequence is not available.

This clone is medium-sized by frequency. The chain recombines TRBV6-5 with TRBJ1-3. The CDR3 runs to 11 residues. No DNA is recorded. Per the germline V gene, CDR1 is MNHEY and CDR2 is SVGAGI. The chain's CDR3 is CASTSGNTIYF.

This chain joins TRBV10-3 and TRBJ2-5; the TCRdb call, TRBD2, lacks DNA for checking. The germline V gene encodes CDR1 ENHRY and CDR2 SYGVKD. The CDR3 spans 15 residues. The protein alone is recorded here. The chain's CDR3 is CATRVAMQDGETQYF.

A word on this clone: Since no conserved phenylalanine or tryptophan closes the CDR3, a read error is the likely cause. The genes are TRBV7-2 and TRBJ2-7. Germline assignment: CDR1 SGHTA and CDR2 FQGNSA. The CDR3 is made up of 12 amino acids. No DNA is listed. CDR3 sequence reads: CASSDSGYEQYS.

V gene TRBV6-1 combines with J gene TRBJ2-5; TCRdb's D gene call, TRBD2, goes unchecked for lack of DNA. CDR3 size: 15 residues. The protein alone is recorded here. The germline CDR1 and CDR2 sequences are MNHNS and SASEGT. The CDR3 is CASTRKPGLKETQYF.

The V gene is TRBV4-2, the J gene TRBJ2-3. The CDR3 is 15 amino acids. The record lacks a DNA sequence. Per germline, CDR1 LGHNA and CDR2 YNFKEQ. CDR3 region: CASSHVSPGTDTQYF.

This chain connects TRBV28 to TRBJ2-5; there is no DNA to check the TCRdb D call of TRBD2. The CDR3 contains 15 residues. Nucleotide data are not available. Germline V lookup: CDR1 MDHEN, CDR2 SYDVKM. CDR3 region: CASSGLAGFQETQYF. Based on the CDR3 plus reference TRBV28 and TRBJ2-5, the full variable domain is DVKVTQSSRYLVKRTGEKVFLECVQDMDHENMFWYRQDPGLGLRLIYFSYDVKMKEKGDIPEGYSVSREKKERFSLILESASTNQTSMYLCASSGLAGFQETQYFGPGTRLLVL.

This chain uses TRBV2 with TRBJ1-2; the D call from TCRdb, TRBD1, cannot be confirmed without DNA. The germline V gene encodes CDR1 SNHLY and CDR2 FYNNEI. The CDR3 extends over 15 amino acids. Only the protein sequence is given. The CDR3 reads CASRLDRGANYGYTF.

Measured by frequency, this clone is medium-sized. The chain combines TRBV6-5 with TRBJ2-3; the TRBD1 assignment by TCRdb is unverifiable without DNA. CDR1 and CDR2 (germline): MNHEY, SVGAGI. This CDR3 is built from 12 residues. A DNA sequence was not provided. The CDR3 is CASSSRLDTQYF.

The CDR3: CASSLGNSPLHF. The chain has TRBV5-6 and TRBJ1-6. The CDR3 runs 12 residues. No DNA accompanies this entry. Germline V gene sequence: CDR1 SGHDT, CDR2 YYEEEE.